The 26 T cell receptor beta chains below all came from one sample that was sequenced in a study of beta chain features in type 1 diabetes. Study observations and caveats: All four CD4+ subsets from Type 1 diabetes patients carried moderately but significantly shorter TCRB CDR3s.

The entirety of the isolated RNA underwent reverse transcription, so expressed TCRB transcripts were sequenced. Assay: immunoSEQ multiplex PCR; the TCRdb copy retains only in-frame clones and omits some. The data contain about 650,000 clones, 9.5% to 15% of them singletons. Their cognate antigens are unknown. Material: naive CD4+ T cells from blood. All receptors come from a man aged 30 to 39 with type 1 diabetes.

This clone was seen more than once but under ten times. The V call is TRBV18, the J call TRBJ2-1, with 7 bases that match TRBD1. Per the germline V gene, CDR1 is KGHSH and CDR2 is LQKENI. The CDR3 loop spans 15 amino acids. V dropped 2 bases and J dropped 10; count of bases not matched to a gene: 11. The CDR3 region has the DNA TGTGCCAGCTCACCAGGAAGACAGGGACCGTCGGAGCAGTTCTTC. Protein product: CASSPGRQGPSEQFF.

A few counts support this clone. This chain uses TRBV9 with TRBJ2-2; D is uncertain. V was cut by 0 bases and J by 1 base, with 4 bases left in between. Looked up from germline, CDR1 is SGDLS and CDR2 is YYNGEE. The CDR3 contains 14 residues. CDR3 loop: CASSVGMNTGELFF. CDR3 sequence (DNA): TGTGCCAGCAGCGTAGGGATGAACACCGGGGAGCTGTTTTTT.

The chain uses TRBV27 and TRBJ1-5, with a tentative D call TRBD1 (5 bases). Germline-derived CDR1 and CDR2 are MNHEY and SMNVEV (reference sequence). This CDR3 spans 16 amino acids. The chain's CDR3 is CVTHLTERGGYQPQHF. In DNA form, the CDR3 reads TGTGTCACTCACTTGACAGAACGGGGGGGATATCAGCCCCAGCATTTT.

There are a few counts of this clone. This chain connects TRBV28 to TRBJ1-5; D unresolved. Germline lookup yields CDR1 MDHEN and CDR2 SYDVKM. V was shortened by 5 bases and J by 8 bases, with 10 bases between the two germline ends. The CDR3 has 12 residues. As DNA, the CDR3 is TGTGCCAGCAGTGATCAACATAAGCCCCAGCATTTT. It is translated as CASSDQHKPQHF.

This clone was detected a few times. This chain connects TRBV4-3 to TRBJ2-6; no firm D call. Trimming left V 4 bases short and J 0 bases short, with 10 bases between. The CDR3 is 16 amino acids. CDR1 is LGHNA, CDR2 YSLEER, per germline. CDR3: CASSLVRRSGANVLTF. The CDR3 DNA reads TGCGCCAGCAGCCTAGTTCGGCGCTCTGGGGCCAACGTCCTGACTTTC.

The chain links TRBV7-2 to TRBJ2-2; D ambiguous. V was cut by 4 bases and J by 5 bases, with 5 bases left in between. Germline V gives CDR1 SGHTA, CDR2 FQGNSA. The CDR3 loop spans 12 amino acids. CDR3 sequence reads: CASSSTTGELFF. The CDR3 nucleotides read TGTGCCAGCAGCTCAACAACCGGGGAGCTGTTTTTT.

Here the CDR3 DNA reads TGTGCCAGTCAACTAGCGGGGGCGCCGGGTACGCAGTATTTT. Residues: CASQLAGAPGTQYF. The genes are TRBV19 and TRBJ2-3; the match to TRBD2 covers 11 bases. V was clipped by 8 bases and J by 8 bases; unmatched bases: 9. The CDR3 is made up of 14 amino acids. Germline CDR1 is LNHDA and CDR2 is SQIVND (reference sequence).

This chain uses TRBV14 with TRBJ1-6, with D possibly matching TRBD1 (5 bases). The ends were cut back, 5 bases at V and 7 bases at J, with 15 bases in the middle. This CDR3 comprises 15 residues. The germline CDR1 and CDR2 sequences are SGHDN and FVKESK. The CDR3, as DNA: TGTGCCAGCAGCAAGGCCGGGACGGACAATTCACCCCTCCACTTT. It yields the protein CASSKAGTDNSPLHF. The entire variable domain, with the rest obtained from reference TRBV14 and TRBJ1-6, is as follows: EAGVTQFPSHSVIEKGQTVTLRCDPISGHDNLYWYRRVMGKEIKFLLHFVKESKQDESGMPNNRFLAERTGGTYSTLKVQPAELEDSGVYFCASSKAGTDNSPLHFGNGTRLTVT.

The chain links TRBV9 to TRBJ2-3; TRBD1 might be the D (6 bases). CDR1 and CDR2 from the germline V gene are SGDLS and YYNGEE. This CDR3 region has 18 residues. Trimming pared 4 bases from V and 0 bases from J, leaving 21 bases between. The chain's CDR3 is CASSPKQGILFSTDTQYF. The DNA of the CDR3 is TGTGCCAGCAGCCCGAAGCAGGGGATCCTTTTTAGCACAGATACGCAGTATTTT.

This clone was found a few times. This sequence joins TRBV5-1 and TRBJ1-4; tentatively, D is TRBD1 (5 bases). The CDR3 loop spans 14 amino acids. V lost 2 bases, J lost 7 bases, and 12 bases lay in between. From germline, CDR1 is SGHRS and CDR2 YFSETQ. For the CDR3, the DNA is TGCGCCAGCAGCTTTGGGGGAGGCCTTGAAAAACTGTTTTTT. Its protein is CASSFGGGLEKLFF.

The rearrangement links TRBV15 to TRBJ1-3, with D unclear. Germline V gene sequence: CDR1 LNHNV, CDR2 YYDKDF (reference sequence). CDR3 length equals 13 residues. V gave up 3 bases and J gave up 1 base, with 4 bases separating them. The DNA of the CDR3 is TGTGCCACCAGCAGCACTTCTGGAAACACCATATATTTT. Its protein is CATSSTSGNTIYF.

This clone was detected only a few times. The J gene is TRBJ1-5, the V gene TRBV7-9, with 7 bases lining up with TRBD1. The CDR3 is made up of 12 amino acids. Germline-derived CDR1 and CDR2 are SEHNR and FQNEAQ (reference sequence). V gave up 3 bases and J gave up 11 bases; unmatched junction bases: 4. As DNA, the CDR3 is TGTGCCAGCAGCTTGGAGGACAGGACCCAGCATTTT. Protein sequence: CASSLEDRTQHF.

V usage is TRBV6-5 and J usage is TRBJ1-2; D gene uncertain. Between the trimmed V and J ends, which lost 5 bases and 3 bases, there was a span of 4 bases. The CDR3 is 11 amino acids. Germline assignment: CDR1 MNHEY and CDR2 SVGAGI. For the CDR3, the DNA is TGTGCCAGCAGTAACTACTATGGCTACACCTTC. Translation gives CASSNYYGYTF.

The chain is built from TRBV6-6 and TRBJ2-1; 8 positions agree with TRBD1. Germline-derived CDR1 and CDR2 are MNHNY and SVGAGI (reference sequence). The CDR3 consists of 14 residues. The J segment lost 3 bases and the V segment lost 5 bases, leaving 3 bases of the junction unmatched. CDR3 sequence: CASSATGVYNEQFF. As DNA, the CDR3 is TGTGCCAGCAGTGCGACAGGGGTCTACAATGAGCAGTTCTTC.

The chain couples TRBV27 to TRBJ2-1; the match to TRBD1 covers 10 bases. From germline, CDR1 is MNHEY and CDR2 SMNVEV (reference sequence). V trimming: 7 bases; J trimming: 4 bases; junction bases outside the gene matches: 13. The CDR3 is made up of 17 amino acids. The CDR3 bases are TGTGCCAGCACCCTACGTCCACCGGGACAGGGGTACAATGAGCAGTTCTTC. Translated, it gives CASTLRPPGQGYNEQFF.

This chain links TRBV18 with TRBJ2-3; 7 bases fit TRBD2. V lost 7 bases and J lost 0; bases outside the gene matches: 4. Germline CDR1 KGHSH, CDR2 LQKENI. The CDR3 consists of 14 residues. The chain's CDR3 is CASWGGTSTDTQYF. CDR3 DNA sequence: TGTGCCAGCTGGGGAGGGACTAGCACAGATACGCAGTATTTT.

The rearrangement joins TRBV2 to TRBJ2-5; 7 bases match TRBD1. Trimming took 8 bases from V and 5 from J; bases not matched to a gene: 8. Germline V lookup: CDR1 SNHLY, CDR2 FYNNEI. This CDR3 has 13 residues. The CDR3 DNA follows: TGTGCCAGCTTAGGACAGGTTGCGGAGACCCAGTACTTC. Protein product: CASLGQVAETQYF.

This clone has just a few counts. The chain links TRBV29-1 to TRBJ2-7, with D perhaps TRBD2 (5 bases). Per the germline V gene, CDR1 is SQVTM and CDR2 is ANQGSEA. CDR3 length: 14 residues. Trimming shortened V by 6 bases and J by 6 bases, and 21 bases separated the two germline ends. CDR3 nucleotide sequence: TGCAGCGTGATACCGGGGTCCTGGCACTCCGAGCAGTACTTC. It specifies CSVIPGSWHSEQYF.

A few counts support this clone. The rearrangement joins TRBV5-4 to TRBJ2-1; perhaps D is TRBD1 or TRBD2 (5 bases each). V was shortened by 2 bases and J by 1 base, with 13 bases between the two germline ends. Germline CDR1 is SGHNT and CDR2 is YYREEE (reference sequence). The CDR3 spans 16 residues. The CDR3 DNA is TGTGCCAGCAGCTTCTCAGGGACCCAGTCCTACAATGAGCAGTTCTTC. Translated, it gives CASSFSGTQSYNEQFF.

The J gene is TRBJ2-3, the V gene TRBV18, with TRBD1 matching over 8 bases. The CDR3 length is 17 residues. The junction had 9 bases not matched to a gene; V was cut back by 3 bases and J by 1 base. Germline V gene lookup returns CDR1 KGHSH and CDR2 LQKENI. CDR3 loop: CASSPFSGGAGTDTQYF. For the CDR3, the DNA is TGTGCCAGCTCACCGTTTTCAGGGGGCGCTGGCACAGATACGCAGTATTTT.

The genes are TRBV11-2 and TRBJ2-7; perhaps TRBD2 as D (6 bases). V shed 5 bases and J shed 11 bases, with 22 bases lying between them. The CDR3 length is 14 residues. Germline-derived CDR1 and CDR2 are SGHAT and FQNNGV. DNA of the CDR3: TGTGCCAGCAGCCCCAGCTTGGAGGGCCCAACGGAGTACTTC. This codes for CASSPSLEGPTEYF.

The chain employs TRBV4-2 and TRBJ2-5; D is possibly TRBD1 or TRBD2 (6 bases each). V was cut by 1 base and J by 2 bases, with 14 bases left in between. Germline V gene data show CDR1 as LGHNA and CDR2 as YNFKEQ. The CDR3 is 16 amino acids. The CDR3, as DNA: TGTGCCAGCAGCCAAGGGGTATCGGGGGCTCAAGAGACCCAGTACTTC. As protein: CASSQGVSGAQETQYF.

V and J are TRBV7-7 and TRBJ2-2, with D perhaps given as TRBD1 or TRBD2 (5 bases each). CDR1 is SSHAT, CDR2 FNYEAQ, per germline (reference sequence). Trimming pared 4 bases from V and 0 bases from J, leaving 12 bases between. The CDR3 covers 16 residues. The CDR3 region is CASSSGTGPNTGELFF. The CDR3 region has the DNA TGTGCCAGCAGCTCCGGGACCGGACCGAACACCGGGGAGCTGTTTTTT.

The chain recombines TRBV7-9 with TRBJ1-2, with D tentatively TRBD1 (6 bases). The V gene's germline CDR1 is SEHNR and CDR2 FQNEAQ (reference sequence). The CDR3 totals 14 residues. V shed 6 bases and J shed 1 base, with 12 bases lying between them. The CDR3 nucleotides read TGTGCCAGCAGACGAGAGGGGGATAACTATGGCTACACCTTC. It encodes CASRREGDNYGYTF.

This clone was recorded a few times. This rearrangement joins TRBV4-2 to TRBJ1-6; D gene unclear. The CDR3 consists of 16 residues. V was clipped by 0 bases and J by 4 bases, with 10 bases between them. Germline V lookup: CDR1 LGHNA, CDR2 YNFKEQ. The CDR3 loop reads CASSQDPGTYNSPLHF. CDR3 bases: TGTGCCAGCAGCCAAGATCCAGGAACTTATAATTCACCCCTCCACTTT.

The gene calls are TRBV5-1 and TRBJ2-1, with a weak D call TRBD2 (6 bases). V lost 4 bases, J lost 6 bases, and 14 bases lay in between. This CDR3 is 14 amino acids long. Looked up from germline, CDR1 is SGHRS and CDR2 is YFSETQ. The CDR3 sequence: CASSLSRGSNEQFF. CDR3 nucleotides: TGCGCCAGCAGCCTTTCTCGGGGGTCCAATGAGCAGTTCTTC.